The present entry profiles one TCR beta chain with its context. Its target is unknown. This sample is part of a study of post-analysis software for immune sequencing data. Study-wide context: Some patients lacked subtype; others had relapsing-remitting, secondary progressive or progressive-relapsing disease.

Study findings and constraints: Multiple sclerosis patients showed significantly lower normalized Chao1 diversity than controls did. Samples prepared in the same batch strongly co-clustered by F measure.

cDNA libraries of TCR beta carried unique molecular identifiers. TCRdb independently ran MiXCR on the PCR reads; one entry per CDR3 protein. The sample contains 740,000 or so distinct CDR3 sequences, under 70% of which appear only once. The sample taken for sequencing was blood. The TCR comes from a girl aged 10 to 17 with multiple sclerosis.

The CDR3 DNA reads as TGCAGTGCTACGAGACTAGCGGGAGGACGGGAGACCCAGTACTTC. Its protein product is CSATRLAGGRETQYF. This chain joins TRBV20-1 and TRBJ2-5, with TRBD2 matching 13 bases. CDR1 is DFQATT, CDR2 SNEGSKA, per germline (reference sequence). Trimming took 4 bases from V and 5 from J; bases not matched to a gene: 7. This CDR3 is 15 amino acids long.